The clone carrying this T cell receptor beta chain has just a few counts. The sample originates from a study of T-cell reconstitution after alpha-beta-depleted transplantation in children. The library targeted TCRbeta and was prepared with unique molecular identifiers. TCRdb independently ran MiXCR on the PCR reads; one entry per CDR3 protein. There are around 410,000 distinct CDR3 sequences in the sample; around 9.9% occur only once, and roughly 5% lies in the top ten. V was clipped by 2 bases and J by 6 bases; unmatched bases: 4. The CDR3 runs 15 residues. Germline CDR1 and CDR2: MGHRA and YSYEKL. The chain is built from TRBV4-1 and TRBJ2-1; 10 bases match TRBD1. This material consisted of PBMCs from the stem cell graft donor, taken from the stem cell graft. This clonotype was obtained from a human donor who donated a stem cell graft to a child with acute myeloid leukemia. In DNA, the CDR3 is TGCGCCAGCAGCCAACCGGGACAGGGGTTCAATGAGCAGTTCTTC. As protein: CASSQPGQGFNEQFF.